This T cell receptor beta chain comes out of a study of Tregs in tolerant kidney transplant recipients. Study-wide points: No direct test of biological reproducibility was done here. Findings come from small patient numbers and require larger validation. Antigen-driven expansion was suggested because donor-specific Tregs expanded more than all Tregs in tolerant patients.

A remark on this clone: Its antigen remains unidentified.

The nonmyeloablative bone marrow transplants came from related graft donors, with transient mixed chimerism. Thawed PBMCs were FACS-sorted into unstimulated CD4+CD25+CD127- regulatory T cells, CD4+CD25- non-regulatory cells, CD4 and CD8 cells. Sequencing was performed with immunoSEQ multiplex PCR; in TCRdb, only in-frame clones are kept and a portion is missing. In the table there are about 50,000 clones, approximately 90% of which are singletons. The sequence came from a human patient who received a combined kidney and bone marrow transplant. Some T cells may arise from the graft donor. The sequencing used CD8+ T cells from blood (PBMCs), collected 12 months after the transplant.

In DNA form, the CDR3 reads TGTGCCAGTACGGGACAGAGAAGAAACTATGGCTACACCTTC. It specifies CASTGQRRNYGYTF. The chain employs TRBV19 and TRBJ1-2, with 7 nucleotides matching TRBD1. J gave up 2 bases and V 7 bases, and 7 bases lay outside the gene matches. Germline values: CDR1 LNHDA, CDR2 SQIVND (reference sequence). This CDR3 spans 14 amino acids.